What follows describes a single T cell receptor beta chain. The target antigen is unknown. CDR1 is MNHEY, CDR2 SMNVEV, per germline (reference sequence). V was shortened by 5 bases and J by 5 bases, with 20 bases between the two germline ends. The CDR3 consists of 16 residues. The data originate from a study of T cell repertoires in cytomegalovirus infection. TCRdb used MiXCR to reprocess the reads, holding one entry per CDR3 protein. The sample shows 680,000 or so distinct CDR3 sequences, 33% of them seen only once. The material was cultured PBMCs, obtained from culture after CMV antigen stimulation. The V gene is TRBV27, the J gene TRBJ2-3; D is unresolved. This TCR was recovered from a human donor in good health (CMV status not recorded). Some clones in this sample may be carry-over from other donors' samples. The CDR3: CASSNLGPRVGDTQYF. Here the CDR3 DNA reads TGTGCCAGCAGTAATCTTGGGCCACGAGTGGGAGATACGCAGTATTTT.